The 32 T cell receptor beta chains below all came from one sample that was sequenced in a study of CD8 T cells in ankylosing spondylitis. TCRdb re-derived calls from the 5' RACE reads in MiXCR, one entry per CDR3 protein. This table has about 360,000 distinct CDR3 sequences, 20% appearing once. Sequenced input: blood, either unsorted or a sorted T cell fraction (not recorded which). The receptors were sampled from a male donor with ankylosing spondylitis or in good health (not recorded which).

The V gene is TRBV25-1, the J gene TRBJ1-2; possibly TRBD1 for D (6 bases). The V end lost 0 bases, the J end lost 4 bases, and 21 bases lay between the germline ends. This CDR3 comprises 18 residues. In germline, CDR1 is MGHDK, CDR2 SYGVNS. CDR3 DNA: TGTGCCAGCAGTGAATATCTCGGGGGCGCAAGGAATAGCTATGGCTACACCTTC. Protein sequence: CASSEYLGGARNSYGYTF.

The genes are TRBV29-1 and TRBJ2-5; TRBD2 might be the D (7 bases). This CDR3 is built from 13 residues. V was clipped by 5 bases and J by 3 bases, with 13 bases between them. Per the germline V gene, CDR1 is SQVTM and CDR2 is ANQGSEA. The CDR3 is CSVLGGEEETQYF. CDR3 DNA sequence: TGCAGCGTTCTAGGGGGGGAGGAAGAGACCCAGTACTTC.

This rearrangement joins TRBV28 to TRBJ2-5; 8 bases map to TRBD1. V shed 5 bases and J 0 bases; nucleotides not matched to a gene: 5. Germline assignment: CDR1 MDHEN and CDR2 SYDVKM. This CDR3 spans 15 amino acids. The CDR3 nucleotides read TGTGCCAGCAGTACACGGACAGGGAACCAAGAGACCCAGTACTTC. It codes for CASSTRTGNQETQYF.

This clonotype has more than one count but fewer than ten. The chain is built from TRBV12-3 or TRBV12-4 and TRBJ2-1, with D hard to call. CDR3 length equals 16 residues. The germline V and J ends were trimmed by 0 bases and 3 bases, with 12 bases remaining between them. The CDR3 spells CASSLALGRYYNEQFF. In DNA form, the CDR3 reads TGTGCCAGCAGTTTAGCGCTAGGTAGATACTACAATGAGCAGTTCTTC.

This clonotype was observed a few times. The genes are TRBV27 and TRBJ2-7, with 9 nucleotides matching TRBD1. The CDR3 extends over 15 amino acids. The V gene's germline CDR1 is MNHEY and CDR2 SMNVEV (reference sequence). V was pared by 5 bases and J by 7 bases, with 12 bases of the junction left unmatched. The CDR3 loop reads CASSDRDRDYCEQYF. The CDR3 DNA is TGTGCCAGCAGTGACCGGGACAGGGATTACTGTGAGCAGTACTTC.

This chain uses TRBV20-1 with TRBJ2-3; D ambiguous. CDR3 length: 15 residues. Germline-derived CDR1 and CDR2 are DFQATT and SNEGSKA (reference sequence). The V and J ends lost 1 base and 0 bases respectively, with 11 bases between them. CDR3 nucleotide sequence: TGCAGTGCTAGAGGCTGGGAACCTAGCACAGATACGCAGTATTTT. Encoded protein: CSARGWEPSTDTQYF.

The chain carries TRBV19 and TRBJ1-1, with 9 bases matching TRBD1. The CDR3 has 17 residues. The V gene end was trimmed by 5 bases and the J gene end by 0 bases; junction bases not matched to a gene: 10. Per germline, CDR1 LNHDA and CDR2 SQIVND (reference sequence). CDR3 DNA sequence: TGTGCCAGTAGTCCACACCGGGACAGGGCCATGAACACTGAAGCTTTCTTT. This codes for CASSPHRDRAMNTEAFF.

This chain uses TRBV15 with TRBJ1-1; TRBD1 is a possible D gene (5 bases). In germline, CDR1 is LNHNV, CDR2 YYDKDF (reference sequence). Trimming took 1 base from V and 8 from J, leaving 17 bases between them. The CDR3 consists of 15 residues. CDR3 nucleotide sequence: TGTGCCACCAGCAGAGGCCCCCCGGGGGAGTCGGAAGCTTTCTTT. Translated, it gives CATSRGPPGESEAFF.

This clonotype has ten or more counts. This chain connects TRBV20-1 to TRBJ1-6; 7 bases align to TRBD1. The germline CDR1 and CDR2 sequences are DFQATT and SNEGSKA (reference sequence). V lost 6 bases to trimming and J lost 1 base; unmatched junction nucleotides: 9. The length of the CDR3 is 16 residues. The CDR3 sequence: CSAHSGGTSYNSPLHF. CDR3 in DNA: TGCAGTGCACATTCAGGGGGTACTTCCTATAATTCACCCCTCCACTTT.

The V and J genes are TRBV29-1 and TRBJ2-7; 7 nucleotides agree with TRBD1. This CDR3 is built from 14 residues. CDR1 SQVTM and CDR2 ANQGSEA come from the germline V gene. The trim removed 6 bases at V and 3 bases at J, leaving 11 bases unmatched. For the CDR3, the DNA is TGCAGCGTCCTAAACAGGGGCCGGGGCTACGAGCAGTACTTC. Its translation: CSVLNRGRGYEQYF.

The V call is TRBV12-3 or TRBV12-4, the J call TRBJ2-1; 7 bases align to TRBD2. The J segment lost 7 bases and the V segment lost 1 base, leaving 7 bases of the junction unmatched. The CDR3 consists of 15 residues. The CDR3 DNA follows: TGTGCCAGCAGTTTAGTTCCGGGAGGTAAGAATGAGCAGTTCTTC. Translating gives CASSLVPGGKNEQFF.

The rearrangement joins TRBV11-2 to TRBJ2-3; D gene uncertain. The germline V gene encodes CDR1 SGHAT and CDR2 FQNNGV. Between the trimmed V and J ends, which lost 2 bases and 6 bases, there was a span of 15 bases. The CDR3 loop spans 15 amino acids. The CDR3 DNA follows: TGTGCCAGCAGCTTAATTGACTCGGCTGGGGATACGCAGTATTTT. Translated: CASSLIDSAGDTQYF. Complete variable domain (other parts from reference TRBV11-2 and TRBJ2-3): EAGVAQSPRYKIIEKRQSVAFWCNPISGHATLYWYQQILGQGPKLLIQFQNNGVVDDSQLPKDRFSAERLKGVDSTLKIQPAKLEDSAVYLCASSLIDSAGDTQYFGPGTRLTVL.

This clonotype turned up a few times. The chain combines TRBV29-1 with TRBJ2-7, with D maybe TRBD2 (5 bases). The CDR3 length is 13 residues. Germline CDR1 is SQVTM and CDR2 is ANQGSEA. Trimming took off 2 bases at V and 1 base at J, with 9 bases between the two ends. The DNA of the CDR3 is TGCAGCGTTGAATGGGAGACGTCCTACGAGCAGTACTTC. Protein product: CSVEWETSYEQYF.

The rearrangement uses TRBV19 and TRBJ2-3; D is unresolved. Trimming removed 3 bases from V and 5 bases from J, with 15 bases in between. Germline assignment: CDR1 LNHDA and CDR2 SQIVND (reference sequence). The CDR3 is made up of 15 amino acids. This CDR3 reads CASSIGNYRGDTQYF. Here the CDR3 DNA reads TGTGCCAGTAGTATCGGAAACTATAGAGGAGATACGCAGTATTTT. Variable domain in full (rest from reference TRBV19 and TRBJ2-3): DGGITQSPKYLFRKEGQNVTLSCEQNLNHDAMYWYRQDPGQGLRLIYYSQIVNDFQKGDIAEGYSVSREKKESFPLTVTSAQKNPTAFYLCASSIGNYRGDTQYFGPGTRLTVL.

This clonotype showed up just a few times. The chain uses TRBV9 and TRBJ2-7; the D gene is possibly TRBD1 (5 bases). Trimming shortened V by 0 bases and J by 3 bases, and 13 bases separated the two germline ends. Per germline, CDR1 SGDLS and CDR2 YYNGEE. This CDR3 is 15 amino acids long. The CDR3 DNA reads as TGTGCCAGCAGCGTAGGAACAGGTACCTTCTACGAGCAGTACTTC. Its translation: CASSVGTGTFYEQYF.

The chain joins TRBV4-1 to TRBJ2-5; a possible D gene is TRBD1 (6 bases). The CDR3 spans 13 residues. Germline CDR1 and CDR2: MGHRA and YSYEKL. Between the trimmed V and J ends, which lost 3 bases and 5 bases, there was a span of 10 bases. This CDR3 is CASSQYRAETQYF. In nucleotides, the CDR3 is TGCGCCAGCAGCCAGTACAGGGCGGAGACCCAGTACTTC.

This clonotype was recorded a few times. The chain combines TRBV5-5 with TRBJ1-2; 9 bases map to TRBD1. The V gene's germline CDR1 is SGHKS and CDR2 YYEKEE (reference sequence). J gave up 4 bases and V 4 bases, and 5 bases lay outside the gene matches. CDR3 length: 14 residues. CDR3 region: CASSTGQGAYGYTF. DNA for the CDR3: TGTGCCAGCAGCACGGGACAGGGAGCCTATGGCTACACCTTC.

The CDR3 DNA sequence: TGTGCCAGCAGCTTTGGTAGCGGGGGGGCCACAGATACGCAGTATTTT. It translates to CASSFGSGGATDTQYF. The V call is TRBV7-9, the J call TRBJ2-3; 11 nucleotides align to TRBD2. V shed 3 bases, J shed 2 bases, and the junction held 4 bases outside the gene matches. The CDR3 totals 16 residues. From germline, CDR1 is SEHNR and CDR2 FQNEAQ (reference sequence).

The chain is built from TRBV28 and TRBJ2-7, with D perhaps matching TRBD1 or TRBD2 (5 bases each). The germline CDR1 and CDR2 sequences are MDHEN and SYDVKM. This CDR3 spans 17 amino acids. With 2 bases removed from V and 4 bases from J, the gap between germline ends came to 21 bases. The CDR3 DNA reads TGTGCCAGCAGTTTACGGCTCGTGTGGGGACCTAATTACGAGCAGTACTTC. Amino acids: CASSLRLVWGPNYEQYF.

There are a few counts of this clonotype. The J gene is TRBJ1-2, the V gene TRBV11-2; perhaps TRBD1 as D (5 bases). Trimming took 1 base from V and 4 from J, leaving 13 bases between them. CDR3 length: 15 residues. In germline, CDR1 is SGHAT, CDR2 FQNNGV. The CDR3 sequence is CASSLGFLGTYGYTF. In nucleotides, the CDR3 is TGTGCCAGCAGCTTAGGTTTCCTGGGGACCTATGGCTACACCTTC.

The chain recombines TRBV27 with TRBJ2-5, with TRBD2 matching 12 bases. Trimming at V came to 5 bases and at J to 2 bases, leaving 6 bases not matched to a gene. The CDR3 has 16 amino acids. Germline CDR1 is MNHEY and CDR2 is SMNVEV (reference sequence). CDR3 in DNA: TGTGCCAGCAGTCCCCCCGGACTAGCGGGGCAAGAGACCCAGTACTTC. Protein: CASSPPGLAGQETQYF.

This clonotype was seen only a few times. The genes are TRBV12-3 or TRBV12-4 and TRBJ2-3; 8 bases align to TRBD1. This CDR3 region has 15 residues. V gave up 6 bases and J gave up 3 bases; unmatched junction bases: 8. CDR3 nucleotides: TGTGCCAGCAGCCCCGGACAGGGAAGAACAGATACGCAGTATTTT. Translating it yields CASSPGQGRTDTQYF.

This sequence joins TRBV7-9 and TRBJ2-7; D is uncertain. Per the germline V gene, CDR1 is SEHNR and CDR2 is FQNEAQ (reference sequence). The CDR3 length is 12 residues. The V end lost 4 bases, the J end lost 0 bases, and 4 bases lay between the germline ends. CDR3 protein: CASSSFSYEQYF. Written as DNA, the CDR3 is TGTGCCAGCAGCTCCTTCTCCTACGAGCAGTACTTC.

The chain carries TRBV12-3 or TRBV12-4 and TRBJ1-2; D gene uncertain. Trimming removed 6 bases from V and 8 bases from J, with 10 bases in between. The CDR3 consists of 11 residues. CDR3 DNA sequence: TGTGCCAGCAGGCGCGGAAGGGGCTACACCTTC. It codes for CASRRGRGYTF.

The J gene is TRBJ2-7, the V gene TRBV12-3 or TRBV12-4, with D hard to call. The germline V and J ends were trimmed by 2 bases and 5 bases, with 10 bases remaining between them. This CDR3 contains 13 residues. CDR3 sequence: CASSLSDYNEQYF. The CDR3 DNA follows: TGTGCCAGCAGTTTATCTGATTACAACGAGCAGTACTTC.

This clonotype was seen more than once but under ten times. The rearrangement links TRBV29-1 to TRBJ2-1; 12 positions agree with TRBD2. Germline V gives CDR1 SQVTM, CDR2 ANQGSEA. The CDR3 totals 17 residues. Trimming removed 0 bases from V and 12 bases from J; junction bases left unmatched: 15. The DNA of the CDR3 is TGCAGCGTTGAAGATCGTACTCTAGCGGGGGGGCCTGAGGGGCAGTTCTTC. Translating gives CSVEDRTLAGGPEGQFF.

The rearrangement links TRBV27 to TRBJ2-2; D is uncertain. In germline, CDR1 is MNHEY, CDR2 SMNVEV (reference sequence). V lost 7 bases, J lost 0 bases, and 12 bases lay in between. This CDR3 contains 15 residues. CDR3 in amino acids: CASTGYLANTGELFF. CDR3 sequence (DNA): TGTGCCAGCACCGGATACCTGGCGAACACCGGGGAGCTGTTTTTT.

This clonotype was seen only a few times. The chain joins TRBV21-1 to TRBJ2-7; TRBD1 is the table's D call and was not checked against the DNA. TRBV21-1 is a pseudogene segment. This CDR3 contains 15 residues. CDR3 nucleotides: TGTGCCAGCAGAACAGGAGACAGGGTCCCGATTCGGCAGTACTTC. Protein: CASRTGDRVPIRQYF.

This rearrangement joins TRBV3-1 to TRBJ2-2; D possibly matches TRBD1 or TRBD2 (5 bases each). The CDR3 is 15 amino acids. Germline loops: CDR1 LGHDT, CDR2 YNNKEL (reference sequence). V was trimmed by 4 bases and J by 1 base, leaving 10 bases between them. The CDR3 loop is CASSRMRGNTGELFF. The CDR3 DNA is TGTGCCAGCAGCCGGATGAGGGGGAACACCGGGGAGCTGTTTTTT.

This chain uses TRBV10-3 with TRBJ2-3; 7 positions agree with TRBD2. This CDR3 contains 16 residues. Trimming removed 0 bases from V and 2 bases from J; junction bases left unmatched: 5. Germline V gene lookup returns CDR1 ENHRY and CDR2 SYGVKD. CDR3 region: CAISESQAGSTDTQYF. In DNA form, the CDR3 reads TGTGCCATCAGTGAGTCTCAAGCGGGGTCCACAGATACGCAGTATTTT.

This clonotype was detected a few times. The rearrangement joins TRBV29-1 to TRBJ1-5, with D uncertain. The CDR3 sequence is 12 residues long. V was trimmed by 7 bases and J by 6 bases, leaving 13 bases between them. The germline CDR1 and CDR2 sequences are SQVTM and ANQGSEA. Written as DNA, the CDR3 is TGCAGCGGAAGGGTAGAGGGTCAGCCCCAGCATTTT. Its translation is CSGRVEGQPQHF.

V and J are TRBV20-1 and TRBJ2-7; tentative D call: TRBD1 (6 bases). This CDR3 has 15 residues. Germline CDR1 and CDR2: DFQATT and SNEGSKA (reference sequence). V was clipped by 1 base and J by 4 bases, with 17 bases between them. CDR3 amino acids: CSARGPDSFSYEQYF. The DNA of the CDR3 is TGCAGTGCTAGAGGCCCGGACAGTTTCTCTTACGAGCAGTACTTC.